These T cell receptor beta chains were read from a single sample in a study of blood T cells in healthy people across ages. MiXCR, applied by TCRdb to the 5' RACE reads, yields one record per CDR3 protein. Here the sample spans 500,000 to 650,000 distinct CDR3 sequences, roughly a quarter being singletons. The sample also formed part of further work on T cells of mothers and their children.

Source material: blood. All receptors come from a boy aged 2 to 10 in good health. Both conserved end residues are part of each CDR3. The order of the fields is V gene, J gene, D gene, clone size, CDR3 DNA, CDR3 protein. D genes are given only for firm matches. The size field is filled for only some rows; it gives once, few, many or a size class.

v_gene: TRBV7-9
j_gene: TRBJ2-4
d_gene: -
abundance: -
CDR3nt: TGTGCCAGCAGCTCACAGGGCATTCAGTACTTC
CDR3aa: CASSSQGIQYF

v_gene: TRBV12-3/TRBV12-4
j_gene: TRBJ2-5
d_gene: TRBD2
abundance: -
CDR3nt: TGTGCCAGCAGTACTTCTAGCGGGAGCGGGGAGACCCAGTACTTC
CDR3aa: CASSTSSGSGETQYF

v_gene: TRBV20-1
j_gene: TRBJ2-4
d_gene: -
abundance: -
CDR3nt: TGCAGTGCCGCGCGGGAAAACATTCAGTACTTC
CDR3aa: CSAARENIQYF

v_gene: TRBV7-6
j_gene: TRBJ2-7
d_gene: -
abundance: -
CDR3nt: TGTGCCAGCAGCCCGCAGGGGCCCCCCACTAGCGAGCAGTACTTC
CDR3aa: CASSPQGPPTSEQYF

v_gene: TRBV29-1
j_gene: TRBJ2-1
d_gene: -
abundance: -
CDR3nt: TGCAGCGCCGTCCCGTTGACCCCAGACGATGAGCAGTTCTTC
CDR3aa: CSAVPLTPDDEQFF

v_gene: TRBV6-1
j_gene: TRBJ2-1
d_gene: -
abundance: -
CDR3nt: TGTGCCAGCAGTGAAGTTTGGACAGCATACAATGAGCAGTTCTTC
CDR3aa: CASSEVWTAYNEQFF

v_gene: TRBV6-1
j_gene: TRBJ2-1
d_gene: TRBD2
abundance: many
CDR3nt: TGTGCCAGCAGTGCCCTAGCGGGCTCCTACAATGAGCAGTTCTTC
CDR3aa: CASSALAGSYNEQFF

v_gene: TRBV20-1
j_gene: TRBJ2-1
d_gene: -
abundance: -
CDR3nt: TGCAGTGCTAGCTCGGGGGTCTACATTGAGCAGTTCTTC
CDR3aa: CSASSGVYIEQFF

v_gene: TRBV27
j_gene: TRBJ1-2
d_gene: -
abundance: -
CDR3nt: TGTGCCAGCAGTCCGACCCCAGATGGGGGCTACACCTTC
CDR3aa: CASSPTPDGGYTF

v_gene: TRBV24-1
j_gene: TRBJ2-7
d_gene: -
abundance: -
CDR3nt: TGTGCCACCAGTGACGGGTCCTCCTACGAGCAGTACTTC
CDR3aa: CATSDGSSYEQYF

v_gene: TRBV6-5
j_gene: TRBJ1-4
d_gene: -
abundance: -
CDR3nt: TGTGCCAGCAGTTACTCGGGACCGGAGCCAGGAAAACTGTTTTTT
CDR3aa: CASSYSGPEPGKLFF

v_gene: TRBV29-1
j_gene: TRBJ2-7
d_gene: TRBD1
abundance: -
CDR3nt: TGCAGCGTTGGACAGGGGGCTATCAACGACGAGCAGTACTTC
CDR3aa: CSVGQGAINDEQYF

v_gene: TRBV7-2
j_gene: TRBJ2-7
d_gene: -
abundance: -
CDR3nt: TGTGCCAGCAGCTGGGGGTTACTCGGTAGCGAGCAGTACTTC
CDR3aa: CASSWGLLGSEQYF

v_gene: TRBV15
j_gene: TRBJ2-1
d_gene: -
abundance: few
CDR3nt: TGTGCCACCAGCAGAGACCGACTAGAGGGGTTCTTC
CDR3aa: CATSRDRLEGFF

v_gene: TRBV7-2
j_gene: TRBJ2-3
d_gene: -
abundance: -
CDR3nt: TGTGCCAGCAGCTTAAGATTTCCAGCCTTCACAGATACGCAGTATTTT
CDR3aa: CASSLRFPAFTDTQYF

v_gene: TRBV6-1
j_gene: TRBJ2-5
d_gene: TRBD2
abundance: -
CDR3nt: TGTGCCAGCAAGGCTAGCGGGGGACAAGAGACCCAGTACTTC
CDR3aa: CASKASGGQETQYF

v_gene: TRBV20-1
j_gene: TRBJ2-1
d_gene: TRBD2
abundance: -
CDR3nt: TGCAGTGCTACCTATTTACTAGCGGGGGGCAGGGATGAGCAGTTCTTC
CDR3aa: CSATYLLAGGRDEQFF

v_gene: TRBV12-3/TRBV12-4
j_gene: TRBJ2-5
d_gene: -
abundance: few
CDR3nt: TGTGCCAGCAGCAGGGGCACTAGCGTAGAGACCCAGTACTTC
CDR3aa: CASSRGTSVETQYF

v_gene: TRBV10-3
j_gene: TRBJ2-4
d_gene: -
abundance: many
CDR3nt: TGTGCCATCAGTGAGGGGGACCAAAACATTCAGTACTTC
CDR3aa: CAISEGDQNIQYF

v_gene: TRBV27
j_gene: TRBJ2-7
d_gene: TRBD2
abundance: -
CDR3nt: TGTGCCAGCGGGACGGGGGGAACCTACGAGCAGTACTTC
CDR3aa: CASGTGGTYEQYF

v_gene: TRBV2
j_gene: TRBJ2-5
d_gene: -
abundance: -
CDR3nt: TGTGCCAGCAGTCCGACCGGGACAATGGGGGAGACCCAGTACTTC
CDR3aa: CASSPTGTMGETQYF

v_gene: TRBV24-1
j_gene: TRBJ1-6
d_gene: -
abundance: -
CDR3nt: TGTGCCACCAGTGGCTCCGGGACCCCGGGCGGTAATTCACCCCTCCACTTT
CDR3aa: CATSGSGTPGGNSPLHF

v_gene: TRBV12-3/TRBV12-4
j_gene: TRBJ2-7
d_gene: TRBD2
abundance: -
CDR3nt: TGTGCCAGCAGTCCGGGACTAGCCACCGCCGAGCAGTACTTC
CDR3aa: CASSPGLATAEQYF

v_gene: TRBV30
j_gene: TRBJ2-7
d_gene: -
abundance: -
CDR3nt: TGTGCCTGGAGGTCAGACTCCTACGAGCAGTACTTC
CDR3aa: CAWRSDSYEQYF

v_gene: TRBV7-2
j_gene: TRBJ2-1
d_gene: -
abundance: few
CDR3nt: TGTGCCAGCAGCTTAGAAACAACAGGGATATCCTACAATGAGCAGTTCTTC
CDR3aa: CASSLETTGISYNEQFF

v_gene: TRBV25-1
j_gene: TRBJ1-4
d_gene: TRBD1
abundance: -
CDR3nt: TGTGCCAGCAGTGAATTGGACAGGACAGATGAAAAACTGTTTTTT
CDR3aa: CASSELDRTDEKLFF

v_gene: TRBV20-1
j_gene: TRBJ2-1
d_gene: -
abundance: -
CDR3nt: TGCAGTGCTAGAAAACGGGGCAATGAGCAGTTCTTC
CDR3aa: CSARKRGNEQFF

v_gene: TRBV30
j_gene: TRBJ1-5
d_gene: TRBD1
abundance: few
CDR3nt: TGTGCCTGGGGACAGGGGGGCAATCAGCCCCAGCATTTT
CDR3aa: CAWGQGGNQPQHF

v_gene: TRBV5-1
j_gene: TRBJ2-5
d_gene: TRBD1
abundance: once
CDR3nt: TGCGCCAGCAGCTTTTCCGGGACAGGGGGCGCGGAGACCCTGTACTTC
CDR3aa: CASSFSGTGGAETLYF

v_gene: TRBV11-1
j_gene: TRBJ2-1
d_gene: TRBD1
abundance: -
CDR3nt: TGTGCCAGCAGCCCCGACAGGGAAGTCAACAATGAGCAGTTCTTC
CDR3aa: CASSPDREVNNEQFF

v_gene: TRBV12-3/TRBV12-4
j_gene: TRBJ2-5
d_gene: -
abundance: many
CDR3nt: TGTGCCAGCAGCCTAGCGAGCCAAGAGACCCAGTACTTC
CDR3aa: CASSLASQETQYF

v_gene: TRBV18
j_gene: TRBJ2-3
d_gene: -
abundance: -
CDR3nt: TGTGCCAGCTCACCACCTAATAAGGGAGGATTCACAGATACGCAGTATTTT
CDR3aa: CASSPPNKGGFTDTQYF

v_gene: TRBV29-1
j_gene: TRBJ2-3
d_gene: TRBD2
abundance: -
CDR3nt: TGCAGCGCTGCGAGCGGGATAAGCACAGATACGCAGTATTTT
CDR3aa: CSAASGISTDTQYF

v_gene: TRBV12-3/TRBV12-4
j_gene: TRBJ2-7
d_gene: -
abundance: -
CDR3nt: TGTGCCACATCAAGACCGGGACACCTCTACGAGCAGTACTTC
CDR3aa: CATSRPGHLYEQYF

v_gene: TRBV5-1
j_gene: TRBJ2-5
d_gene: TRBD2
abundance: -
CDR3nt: TGCGCCAGCAGCCCTAGCGGGAGAGTTGGAGAGACCCAGTACTTC
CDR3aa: CASSPSGRVGETQYF

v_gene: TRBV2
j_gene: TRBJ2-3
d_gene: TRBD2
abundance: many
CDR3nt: TGTGCCAGCAGCCTACCTAGCGGGGGCTCCTATAGCACAGATACGCAGTATTTT
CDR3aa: CASSLPSGGSYSTDTQYF

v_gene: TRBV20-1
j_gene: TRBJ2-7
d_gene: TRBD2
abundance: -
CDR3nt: TGCAGTGCTTGGACTAGCGGGAAAGCCTACGAGCAGTACTTC
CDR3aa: CSAWTSGKAYEQYF

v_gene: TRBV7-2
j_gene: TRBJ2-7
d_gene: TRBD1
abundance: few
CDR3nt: TGTGCCAGCAGTCCTCCGGGACAGGGGATTCCCTACGAGCAGTACTTC
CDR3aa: CASSPPGQGIPYEQYF

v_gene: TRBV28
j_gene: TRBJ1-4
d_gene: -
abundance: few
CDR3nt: TGTGCCAGCAGTTTATATGGGGGGATCGACGAAAAACTGTTTTTT
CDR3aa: CASSLYGGIDEKLFF

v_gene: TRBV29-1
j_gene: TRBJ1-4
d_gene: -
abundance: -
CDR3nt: TGCAGCGTTGCCCGGGGGGTTGATGAAAAACTGTTTTTT
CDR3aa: CSVARGVDEKLFF

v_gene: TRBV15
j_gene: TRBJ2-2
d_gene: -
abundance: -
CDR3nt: TGTGCCACCAGGAAAGACCCGAACACCGGGGAGCTGTTTTTT
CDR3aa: CATRKDPNTGELFF

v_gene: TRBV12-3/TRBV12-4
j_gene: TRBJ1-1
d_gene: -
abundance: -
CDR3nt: TGTGCCAGCAGTCCGCTCCCCGGGACAGAAGCTTTCTTT
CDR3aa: CASSPLPGTEAFF

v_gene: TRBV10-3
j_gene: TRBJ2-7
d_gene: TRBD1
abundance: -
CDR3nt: TGTGCCATCAGTGAGGGACAGGGGGGAACCTACGAGCAGTACTTC
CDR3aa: CAISEGQGGTYEQYF

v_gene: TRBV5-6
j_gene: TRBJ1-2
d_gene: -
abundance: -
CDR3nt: TGTGCCAGCACCTGGGGGGGTTATGGCTACACCTTC
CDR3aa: CASTWGGYGYTF

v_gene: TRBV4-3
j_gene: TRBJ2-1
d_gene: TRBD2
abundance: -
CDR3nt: TGCGCCAGCAGCCAAGACGTCAGCGGGATTTACAATGAGCAGTTCTTC
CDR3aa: CASSQDVSGIYNEQFF

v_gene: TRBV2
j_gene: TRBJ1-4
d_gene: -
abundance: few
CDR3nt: TGTGCCAGCGATCCGCCGGGACCGCGGAATGAAAAACTGTTTTTT
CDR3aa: CASDPPGPRNEKLFF

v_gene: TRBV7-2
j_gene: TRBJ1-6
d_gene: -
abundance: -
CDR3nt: TGTGCCAGCAGCCTCCAGAGACAGAATAATTCACCCCTCCACTTT
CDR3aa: CASSLQRQNNSPLHF

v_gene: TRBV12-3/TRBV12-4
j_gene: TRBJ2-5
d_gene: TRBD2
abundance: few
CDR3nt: TGTGCCAGCAGTCTGCTAGGGGGAGCGGGAGATCAAGAGACTCAGTACTTC
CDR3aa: CASSLLGGAGDQETQYF

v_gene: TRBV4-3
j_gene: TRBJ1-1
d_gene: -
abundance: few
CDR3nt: TGCGCCAGCAGCCAAGATAGGACATTCTCTGAAGCTTTCTTT
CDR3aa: CASSQDRTFSEAFF

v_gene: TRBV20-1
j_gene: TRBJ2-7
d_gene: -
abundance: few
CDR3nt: TGCAGTGCTGTAAGCGGTAGGTCCTACGAGCAGTACTTC
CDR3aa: CSAVSGRSYEQYF

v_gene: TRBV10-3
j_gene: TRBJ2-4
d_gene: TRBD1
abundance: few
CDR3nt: TGTGCCATCAGTGACCCGGACAGGGGGGCTAGTTCCAAAAACATTCAGTACTTC
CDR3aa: CAISDPDRGASSKNIQYF

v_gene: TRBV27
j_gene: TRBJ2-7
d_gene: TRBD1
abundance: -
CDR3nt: TGTGCCAGCAGTTTATTGGGACAGGCCTCCTACGAGCAGTACTTC
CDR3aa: CASSLLGQASYEQYF